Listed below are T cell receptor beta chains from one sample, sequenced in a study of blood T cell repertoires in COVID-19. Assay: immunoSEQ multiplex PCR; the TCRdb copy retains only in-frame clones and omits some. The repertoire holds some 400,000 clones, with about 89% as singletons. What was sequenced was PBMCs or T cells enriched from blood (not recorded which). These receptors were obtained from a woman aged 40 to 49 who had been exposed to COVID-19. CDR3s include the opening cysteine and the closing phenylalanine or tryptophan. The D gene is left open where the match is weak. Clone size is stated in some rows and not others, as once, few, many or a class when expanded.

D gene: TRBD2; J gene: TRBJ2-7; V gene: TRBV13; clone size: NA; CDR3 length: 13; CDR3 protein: CASSTGTSYEQYF; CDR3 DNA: TGTGCCAGCAGCACCGGGACTAGCTACGAGCAGTACTTC
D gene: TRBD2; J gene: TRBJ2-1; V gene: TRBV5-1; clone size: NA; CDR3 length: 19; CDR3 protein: CASSLKLAGVLSSYNEQFF; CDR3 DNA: TGCGCCAGCAGCTTGAAGTTAGCGGGGGTACTGAGCTCCTACAATGAGCAGTTCTTC
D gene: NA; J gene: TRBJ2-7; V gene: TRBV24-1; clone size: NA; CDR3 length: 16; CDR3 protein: CATSEPRSGGTYEQYF; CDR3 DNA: TGTGCCACCAGTGAGCCCAGGAGCGGAGGGACTTACGAGCAGTACTTC
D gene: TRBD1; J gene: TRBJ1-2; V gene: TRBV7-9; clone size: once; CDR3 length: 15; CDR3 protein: CASSLKDRGTSSYTF; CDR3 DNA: TGTGCCAGCAGCTTAAAGGACAGGGGGACTAGTAGCTACACCTTC
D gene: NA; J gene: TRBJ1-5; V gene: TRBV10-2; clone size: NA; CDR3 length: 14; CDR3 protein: CASKGMGGNQPQHF; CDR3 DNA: TGCGCCAGCAAAGGTATGGGCGGCAATCAGCCCCAGCATTTT
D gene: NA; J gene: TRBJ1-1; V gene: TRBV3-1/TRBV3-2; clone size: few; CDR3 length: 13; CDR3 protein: CASSRGQITEAFF; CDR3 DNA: TGTGCCAGCAGCCGAGGGCAAATCACTGAAGCTTTCTTT
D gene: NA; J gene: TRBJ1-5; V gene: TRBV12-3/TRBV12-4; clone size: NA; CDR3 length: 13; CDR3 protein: CASTTTSNQPQHF; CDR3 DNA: TGTGCCAGCACTACCACGTCCAATCAGCCCCAGCATTTT
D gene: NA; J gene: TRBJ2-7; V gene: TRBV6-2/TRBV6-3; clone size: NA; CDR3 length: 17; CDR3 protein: CASSYPDPGHTNEEQYF; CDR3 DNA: TGTGCCAGCAGTTACCCAGATCCGGGACATACAAACGAAGAGCAGTACTTC
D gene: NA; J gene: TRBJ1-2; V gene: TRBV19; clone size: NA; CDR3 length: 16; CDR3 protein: CASSIDPRFGRYGYTF; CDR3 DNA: TGTGCCAGTAGTATAGATCCTCGCTTTGGGAGATATGGCTACACCTTC
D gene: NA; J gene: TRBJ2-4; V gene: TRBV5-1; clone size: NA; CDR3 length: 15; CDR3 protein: CASSLGQIAKNIQYF; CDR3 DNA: TGCGCCAGCAGCTTGGGACAGATAGCCAAAAACATTCAGTACTTC
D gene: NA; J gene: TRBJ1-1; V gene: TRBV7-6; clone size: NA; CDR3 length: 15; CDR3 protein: CASSLGGPLNTEAFF; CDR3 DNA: TGTGCCAGCAGCTTGGGTGGGCCCCTGAACACTGAAGCTTTCTTT
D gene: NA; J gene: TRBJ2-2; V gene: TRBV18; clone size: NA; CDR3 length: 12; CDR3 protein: CASSPPIRELFF; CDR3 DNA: TGTGCCAGCTCACCACCAATCAGGGAGCTGTTTTTT
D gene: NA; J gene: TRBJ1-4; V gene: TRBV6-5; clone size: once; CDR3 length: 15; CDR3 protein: CASSPRDGGNEKLFF; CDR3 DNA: TGTGCCAGCAGCCCCCGGGACGGGGGTAATGAAAAACTGTTTTTT
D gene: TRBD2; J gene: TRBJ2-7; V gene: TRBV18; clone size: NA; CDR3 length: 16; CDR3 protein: CASSRGLAEGSYEQYF; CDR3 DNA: TGTGCCAGCTCAAGGGGACTAGCGGAAGGTTCCTACGAGCAGTACTTC
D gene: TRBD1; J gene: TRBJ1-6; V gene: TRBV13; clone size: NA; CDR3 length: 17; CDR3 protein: CANLGTGVPSYNSPLHF; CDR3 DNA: TGTGCCAACCTCGGGACAGGGGTCCCCTCCTATAATTCACCCCTCCACTTT
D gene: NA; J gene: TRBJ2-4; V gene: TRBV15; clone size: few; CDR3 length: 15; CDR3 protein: CATSRDEGETGIQYF; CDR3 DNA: TGTGCCACCAGCAGAGATGAGGGGGAAACGGGCATTCAGTACTTC
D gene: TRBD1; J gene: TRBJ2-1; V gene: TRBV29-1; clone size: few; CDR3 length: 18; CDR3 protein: CSVRGDSQRTRFYNEQFF; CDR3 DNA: TGCAGCGTTCGAGGGGACAGCCAAAGGACTCGATTTTACAATGAGCAGTTCTTC
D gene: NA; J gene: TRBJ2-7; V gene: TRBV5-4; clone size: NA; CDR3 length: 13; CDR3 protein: CASSSPLLNEQYF; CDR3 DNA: TGTGCCAGCAGCTCGCCCCTACTAAACGAGCAGTACTTC
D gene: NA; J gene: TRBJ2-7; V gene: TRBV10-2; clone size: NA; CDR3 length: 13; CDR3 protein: CASSVNTAYEQYF; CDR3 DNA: TGCGCCAGCAGTGTCAACACCGCCTACGAGCAGTACTTC
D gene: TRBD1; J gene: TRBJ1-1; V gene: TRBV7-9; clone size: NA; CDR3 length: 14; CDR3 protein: CASSLVQGDTEAFF; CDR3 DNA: TGTGCCAGCAGCTTGGTCCAGGGGGACACTGAAGCTTTCTTT
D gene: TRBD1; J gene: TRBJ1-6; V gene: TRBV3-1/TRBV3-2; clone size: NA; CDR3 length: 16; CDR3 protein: CASSQDLGQVNSPLHF; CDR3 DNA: TGTGCCAGCAGCCAAGATCTTGGACAGGTAAATTCACCCCTCCACTTT
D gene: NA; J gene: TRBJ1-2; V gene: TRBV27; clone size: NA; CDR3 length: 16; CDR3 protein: CASALVAVGGSYGYTF; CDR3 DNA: TGTGCCAGCGCTCTGGTCGCAGTCGGGGGTTCCTATGGCTACACCTTC
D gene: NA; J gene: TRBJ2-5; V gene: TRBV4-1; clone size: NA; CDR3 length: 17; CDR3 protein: CASSQDPISGYQETQYF; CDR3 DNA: TGCGCCAGCAGCCAAGATCCCATCTCAGGGTACCAAGAGACCCAGTACTTC
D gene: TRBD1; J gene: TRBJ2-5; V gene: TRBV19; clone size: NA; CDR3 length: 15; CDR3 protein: CASSAPHRGQETQYF; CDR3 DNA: TGTGCCAGTAGTGCTCCACACAGGGGGCAAGAGACCCAGTACTTC
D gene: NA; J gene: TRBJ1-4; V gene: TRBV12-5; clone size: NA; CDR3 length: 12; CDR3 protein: CASGLDRTKLFF; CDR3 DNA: TGTGCTAGTGGTTTGGACAGGACAAAACTGTTTTTT
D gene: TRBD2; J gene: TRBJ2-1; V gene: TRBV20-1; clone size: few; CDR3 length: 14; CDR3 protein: CSASTQRGDNEQFF; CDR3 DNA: TGCAGTGCTAGTACCCAGCGGGGAGACAATGAGCAGTTCTTC
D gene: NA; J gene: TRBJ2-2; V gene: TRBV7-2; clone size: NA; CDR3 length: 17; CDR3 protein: CASSLVSLGRRGGELFF; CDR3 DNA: TGTGCCAGCAGCTTAGTTTCTCTCGGAAGGAGGGGCGGGGAGCTGTTTTTT
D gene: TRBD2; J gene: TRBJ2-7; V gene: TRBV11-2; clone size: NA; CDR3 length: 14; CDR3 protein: CASSLERTSYEQYF; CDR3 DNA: TGTGCCAGCAGCTTAGAGAGGACTAGTTACGAGCAGTACTTC
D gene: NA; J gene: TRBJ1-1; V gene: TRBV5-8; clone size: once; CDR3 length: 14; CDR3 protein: CASSLGEANTEAFF; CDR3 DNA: TGTGCCAGCAGCTTAGGGGAGGCGAACACTGAAGCTTTCTTT
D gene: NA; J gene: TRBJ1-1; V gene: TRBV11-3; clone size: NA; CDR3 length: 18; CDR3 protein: CASSSPTTGVGMNTEAFF; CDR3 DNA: TGTGCCAGCAGCTCGCCAACCACAGGTGTCGGCATGAACACTGAAGCTTTCTTT
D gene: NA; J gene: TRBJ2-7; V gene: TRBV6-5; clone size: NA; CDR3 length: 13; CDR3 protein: CASRRVSSYEQYF; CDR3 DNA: TGTGCCAGCAGACGGGTGAGCTCCTACGAGCAGTACTTC
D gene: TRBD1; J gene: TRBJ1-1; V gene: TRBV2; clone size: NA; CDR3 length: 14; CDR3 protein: CASSVTGGVTEAFF; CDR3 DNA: TGTGCCAGCAGTGTAACAGGGGGGGTCACTGAAGCTTTCTTT
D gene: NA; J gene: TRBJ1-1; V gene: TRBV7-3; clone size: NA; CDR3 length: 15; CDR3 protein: CASSQPPTLNTEAFF; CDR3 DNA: TGTGCCAGCAGCCAGCCGCCGACTTTGAACACTGAAGCTTTCTTT
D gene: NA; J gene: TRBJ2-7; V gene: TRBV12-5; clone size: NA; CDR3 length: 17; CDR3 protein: CASGLRGGWGPSYEQYF; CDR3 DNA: TGTGCTAGTGGTTTGCGAGGAGGCTGGGGGCCCTCCTACGAGCAGTACTTC
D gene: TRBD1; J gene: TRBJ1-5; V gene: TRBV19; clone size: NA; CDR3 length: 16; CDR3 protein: CASSDTGTGGSQPQHF; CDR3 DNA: TGTGCCAGTAGTGACACCGGGACAGGGGGGAGTCAGCCCCAGCATTTT
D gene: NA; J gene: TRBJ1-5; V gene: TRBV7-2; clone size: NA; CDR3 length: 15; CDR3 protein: CASSLEAGLNQPQHF; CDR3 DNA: TGTGCCAGCAGCTTAGAAGCAGGGCTGAATCAGCCCCAGCATTTT
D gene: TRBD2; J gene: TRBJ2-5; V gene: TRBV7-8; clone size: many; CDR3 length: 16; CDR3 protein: CASSFSGGPNQETQYF; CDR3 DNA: TGTGCCAGCAGCTTTAGCGGGGGGCCAAACCAAGAGACCCAGTACTTC
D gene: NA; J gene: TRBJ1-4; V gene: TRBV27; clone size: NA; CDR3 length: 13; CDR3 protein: CASSLHRDEKLFF; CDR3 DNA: TGTGCCAGCAGCCTCCACAGGGATGAAAAACTGTTTTTT
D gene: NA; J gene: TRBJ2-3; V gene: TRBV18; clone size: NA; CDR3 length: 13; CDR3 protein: CASSPILADTQYF; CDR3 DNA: TGTGCCAGCTCACCGATACTGGCAGATACGCAGTATTTT
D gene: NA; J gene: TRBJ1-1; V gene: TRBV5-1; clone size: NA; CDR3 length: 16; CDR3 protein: CPRRLGGGGPNTEAFF; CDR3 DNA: TGCCCCCGCCGCTTGGGGGGCGGGGGGCCGAACACTGAAGCTTTCTTT
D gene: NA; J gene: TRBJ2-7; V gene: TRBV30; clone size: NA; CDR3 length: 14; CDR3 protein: CAWSFGGSSYEQYF; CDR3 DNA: TGTGCCTGGAGTTTTGGCGGTAGCTCCTACGAGCAGTACTTC
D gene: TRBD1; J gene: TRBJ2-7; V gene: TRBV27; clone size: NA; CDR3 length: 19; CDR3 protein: CASRERPGQGKPSSYEQYF; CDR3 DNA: TGTGCCAGCAGAGAAAGACCGGGACAGGGCAAGCCTTCGTCCTACGAGCAGTACTTC
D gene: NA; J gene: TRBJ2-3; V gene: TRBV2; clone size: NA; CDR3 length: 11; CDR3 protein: CASSAGDTQYF; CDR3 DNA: TGTGCCAGCAGTGCGGGGGATACGCAGTATTTT
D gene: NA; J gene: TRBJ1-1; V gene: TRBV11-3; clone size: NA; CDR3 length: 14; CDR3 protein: CASSLRKRNTEAFF; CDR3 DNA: TGTGCCAGCAGCTTGAGGAAGCGTAACACTGAAGCTTTCTTT
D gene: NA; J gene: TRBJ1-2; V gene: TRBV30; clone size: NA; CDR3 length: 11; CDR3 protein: CAHGGGYGYTF; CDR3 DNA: TGTGCCCACGGGGGTGGCTATGGCTACACCTTC
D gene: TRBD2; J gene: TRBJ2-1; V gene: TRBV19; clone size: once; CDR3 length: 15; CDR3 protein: CASSTLAGGHNEQFF; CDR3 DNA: TGTGCCAGTAGTACGCTAGCGGGGGGCCACAATGAGCAGTTCTTC
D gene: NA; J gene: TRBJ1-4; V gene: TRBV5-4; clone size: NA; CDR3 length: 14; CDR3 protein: CASSQQGVDEKLFF; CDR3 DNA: TGTGCCAGCAGCCAACAGGGTGTGGATGAAAAACTGTTTTTT
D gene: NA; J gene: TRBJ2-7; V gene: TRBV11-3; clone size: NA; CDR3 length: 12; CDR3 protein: CASSTLSAEQYF; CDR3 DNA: TGTGCCAGCAGCACACTAAGCGCCGAGCAGTACTTC
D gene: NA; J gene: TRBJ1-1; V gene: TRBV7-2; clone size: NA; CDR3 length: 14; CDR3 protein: CASSLDGGSTEAFF; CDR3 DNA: TGTGCCAGCAGCCTGGATGGGGGGAGTACTGAAGCTTTCTTT
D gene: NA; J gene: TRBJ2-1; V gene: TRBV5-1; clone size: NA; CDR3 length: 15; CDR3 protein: CASSSRAGSYNEQFF; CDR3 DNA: TGCGCCAGCAGCTCGAGGGCGGGGTCCTACAATGAGCAGTTCTTC
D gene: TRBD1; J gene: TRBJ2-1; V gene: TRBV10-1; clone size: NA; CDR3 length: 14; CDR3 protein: CASSESPQGDEQFF; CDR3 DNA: TGCGCCAGCAGTGAGAGCCCCCAGGGGGATGAGCAGTTCTTC
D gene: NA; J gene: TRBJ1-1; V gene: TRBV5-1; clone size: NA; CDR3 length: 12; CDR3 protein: CASSAEGTEAFF; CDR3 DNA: TGCGCCAGCAGCGCAGAGGGCACTGAAGCTTTCTTT
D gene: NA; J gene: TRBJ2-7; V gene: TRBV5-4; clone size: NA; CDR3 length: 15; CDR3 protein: CASSLGRGKVGEQYF; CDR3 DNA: TGTGCCAGCAGCTTGGGACGGGGGAAGGTGGGCGAGCAGTACTTC
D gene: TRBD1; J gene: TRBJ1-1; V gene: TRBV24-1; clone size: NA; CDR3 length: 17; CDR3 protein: CATSGGGQGRLNTEAFF; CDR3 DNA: TGTGCCACCAGTGGGGGGGGACAGGGACGCCTGAACACTGAAGCTTTCTTT
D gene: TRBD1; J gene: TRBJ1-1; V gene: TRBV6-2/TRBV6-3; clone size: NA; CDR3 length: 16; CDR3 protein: CASSYPTGGVNTEAFF; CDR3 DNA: TGTGCCAGCAGTTATCCGACAGGGGGGGTGAACACTGAAGCTTTCTTT
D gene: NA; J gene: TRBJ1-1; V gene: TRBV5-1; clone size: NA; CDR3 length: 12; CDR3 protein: CASSARDNRAFF; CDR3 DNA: TGCGCCAGCAGCGCCCGGGACAATCGAGCTTTCTTT
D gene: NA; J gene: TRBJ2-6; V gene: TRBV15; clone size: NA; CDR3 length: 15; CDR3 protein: CATSRNRVGANVLTF; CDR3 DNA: TGTGCCACCAGCAGAAACAGGGTTGGGGCCAACGTCCTGACTTTC
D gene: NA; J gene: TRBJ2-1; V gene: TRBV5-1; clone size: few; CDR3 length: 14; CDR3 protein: CASSPPGQYNEQFF; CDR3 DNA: TGCGCCAGCAGCCCTCCGGGACAATACAATGAGCAGTTCTTC
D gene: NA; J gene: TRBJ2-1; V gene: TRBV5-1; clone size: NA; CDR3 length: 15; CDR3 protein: CASSSEGMGYNEQFF; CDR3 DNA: TGCGCCAGCAGCTCAGAGGGAATGGGGTACAATGAGCAGTTCTTC